This passage covers 9 T cell receptor beta chains from one sample sequenced in a study of blood T cell repertoires in COVID-19. Only in-frame clones appear in the TCRdb table, and some are missing; sequencing was by immunoSEQ multiplex PCR. Of a few hundred thousand clones in the sample, roughly 79% were seen once. Sequencing used PBMCs or T cells enriched from blood (not recorded which). The receptors derive from a man aged 35 to 55 who had recovered from COVID-19.

This sequence joins TRBV5-1 and TRBJ2-7; D uncertain. Germline lookup yields CDR1 SGHRS and CDR2 YFSETQ. V lost 4 bases and J 3 bases, leaving 11 bases between the germline ends. The CDR3 covers 13 residues. Here the CDR3 reads CASSLTPVYEQYF. The CDR3 DNA is TGCGCCAGCAGCCTGACACCCGTCTACGAGCAGTACTTC.

The chain has TRBV28 and TRBJ1-4; D is perhaps TRBD1 (5 bases). The CDR3 is 14 amino acids. In germline, CDR1 is MDHEN, CDR2 SYDVKM. Trimming took 8 bases from V and 4 from J, leaving 14 bases between them. In nucleotides, the CDR3 is TGTGCCAGCCGGAAGTGGACAAATAATGAAAAACTGTTTTTT. This sequence encodes CASRKWTNNEKLFF.

The rearrangement joins TRBV5-1 to TRBJ2-6, with a tentative D call TRBD1 (7 bases). The germline V gene has CDR1 SGHRS and CDR2 YFSETQ. The CDR3 covers 17 residues. The V end lost 5 bases, the J end lost 0 bases, and 15 bases lay between the germline ends. This chain's CDR3 is CASRGAGGLSGANVLTF. In nucleotides, the CDR3 is TGCGCCAGCAGGGGGGCAGGGGGACTCTCTGGGGCCAACGTCCTGACTTTC.

This clone is categorized as medium-sized. This chain links TRBV27 with TRBJ2-7; 9 bases are shared with TRBD2. Germline loops: CDR1 MNHEY, CDR2 SMNVEV (reference sequence). The CDR3 loop spans 15 amino acids. V shed 5 bases and J 5 bases; nucleotides not matched to a gene: 10. CDR3 coding DNA: TGTGCCAGCAGTCCCATAGCGGGAGCTCCCCACGAGCAGTACTTC. Protein: CASSPIAGAPHEQYF.

The chain joins TRBV7-9 to TRBJ2-5; 13 nucleotides match TRBD2. The CDR3 length is 14 residues. After removal of 5 bases from V and 4 bases from J, the junction contained 1 base not matched to a gene. Germline loops: CDR1 SEHNR, CDR2 FQNEAQ (reference sequence). In DNA, the CDR3 is TGTGCCAGCAGCGGGACTAGCGGGGTAGAGACCCAGTACTTC. The encoded protein is CASSGTSGVETQYF. The complete variable domain, with remaining parts taken from reference TRBV7-9 and TRBJ2-5, reads DTGVSQNPRHKITKRGQNVTFRCDPISEHNRLYWYRQTLGQGPEFLTYFQNEAQLEKSRLLSDRFSAERPKGSFSTLEIQRTEQGDSAMYLCASSGTSGVETQYFGPGTRLLVL.

The chain combines TRBV7-3 with TRBJ2-5; D not resolved. Between the trimmed V and J ends, which lost 2 bases and 7 bases, there was a span of 11 bases. The CDR3 covers 13 residues. Germline V gene lookup returns CDR1 SGHTA and CDR2 FQGTGA. CDR3 sequence reads: CASSLESGGTQYF. CDR3 sequence (DNA): TGTGCCAGCAGCTTAGAGTCCGGCGGGACCCAGTACTTC.

The DNA for the CDR3 is TGTGCCAGCAAGAGAGCCGGGTCCCGGCCTGAAGCTTTCTTT. Translation: CASKRAGSRPEAFF. This chain uses TRBV6-5 with TRBJ1-1; D unresolved. Trimming cost V 7 bases and J 6 bases, with 18 bases left between them. Germline loops: CDR1 MNHEY, CDR2 SVGAGI. CDR3 size: 14 residues.

The J gene is TRBJ1-1, the V gene TRBV19, with D unclear. This CDR3 is 15 amino acids long. The germline V and J ends were trimmed by 5 bases and 0 bases, with 13 bases remaining between them. Germline CDR1 LNHDA, CDR2 SQIVND (reference sequence). CDR3 residues: CASSELGPMNTEAFF. CDR3 bases: TGTGCCAGTAGTGAGTTGGGCCCCATGAACACTGAAGCTTTCTTT. Together with reference TRBV19 and TRBJ1-1, the CDR3 gives the full variable domain: DGGITQSPKYLFRKEGQNVTLSCEQNLNHDAMYWYRQDPGQGLRLIYYSQIVNDFQKGDIAEGYSVSREKKESFPLTVTSAQKNPTAFYLCASSELGPMNTEAFFGQGTRLTVV.

V is TRBV6-5 and J is TRBJ1-2; a weak D match, TRBD1 (5 bases). CDR1 is MNHEY and CDR2 is SVGAGI in the germline V gene. The CDR3 runs 16 residues. The ends were cut back, 2 bases at V and 4 bases at J, with 17 bases in the middle. DNA of the CDR3: TGTGCCAGCAGTTACCGCAGGGAGGGGTTTCCCTATGGCTACACCTTC. It encodes CASSYRREGFPYGYTF.